The source of this T cell receptor beta chain is a study of shared clonotypes between healthy human individuals. Profiled with immunoSEQ multiplex PCR; TCRdb holds only in-frame clones, not every one. The table shows fewer than 3 million clones, with 85% to 95% occurring only once. The source of this sequence is a man aged 18 to 30 in good health. Some clones in this sample may be carry-over from other donors' samples. Sequenced sample: naive CD4+ T cells from PBMCs. The subset is: CD45RA+ positively selected.

DNA for the CDR3: TGTGCCAGTAGTATGATGGCAGGGTGGCGGGCAGATACGCAGTATTTT. This encodes CASSMMAGWRADTQYF. The chain has TRBV19 and TRBJ2-3; D is tentatively TRBD1 or TRBD2 (5 bases each). The CDR3 sequence is 16 residues long. Trimming removed 3 bases at V and 4 bases at J, with 17 bases between. CDR1 and CDR2 from the germline V gene are LNHDA and SQIVND (reference sequence). Combining the CDR3 with reference TRBV19 and TRBJ2-3 gives the whole variable domain DGGITQSPKYLFRKEGQNVTLSCEQNLNHDAMYWYRQDPGQGLRLIYYSQIVNDFQKGDIAEGYSVSREKKESFPLTVTSAQKNPTAFYLCASSMMAGWRADTQYFGPGTRLTVL.